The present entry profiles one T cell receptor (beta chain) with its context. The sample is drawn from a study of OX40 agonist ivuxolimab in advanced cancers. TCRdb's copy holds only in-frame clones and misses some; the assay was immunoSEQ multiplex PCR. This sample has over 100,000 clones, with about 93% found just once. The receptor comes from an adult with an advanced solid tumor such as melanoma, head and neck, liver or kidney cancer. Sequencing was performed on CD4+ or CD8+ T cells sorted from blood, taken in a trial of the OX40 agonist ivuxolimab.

CDR3 bases: TGTGCCAGTAGTATAGCCGGGACCTACGAGCAGTACTTC. It encodes CASSIAGTYEQYF. The chain has TRBV19 and TRBJ2-7; maybe TRBD2 (5 bases). The V end was cut by 1 base, the J end by 2 bases, with 6 bases between. The CDR3 runs to 13 residues. The germline gives CDR1 LNHDA, CDR2 SQIVND (reference sequence).